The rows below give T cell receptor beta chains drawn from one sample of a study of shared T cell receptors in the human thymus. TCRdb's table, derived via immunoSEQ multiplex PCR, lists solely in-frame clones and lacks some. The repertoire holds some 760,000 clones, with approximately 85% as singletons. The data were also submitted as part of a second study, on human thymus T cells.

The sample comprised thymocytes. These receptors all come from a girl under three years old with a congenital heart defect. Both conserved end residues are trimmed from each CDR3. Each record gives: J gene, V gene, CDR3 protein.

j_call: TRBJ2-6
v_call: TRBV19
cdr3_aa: ASSPLAGLSSGANVLT

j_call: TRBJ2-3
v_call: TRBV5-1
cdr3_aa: ASSGDRERVLDTQY

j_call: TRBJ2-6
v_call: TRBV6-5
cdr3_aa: ASSYGDSSGANVLT

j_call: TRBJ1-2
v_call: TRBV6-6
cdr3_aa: ASSYRTVDGYT

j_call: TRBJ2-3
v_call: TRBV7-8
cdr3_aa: ASSLGPSTDTQY

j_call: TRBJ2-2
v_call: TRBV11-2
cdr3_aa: ASLGTSGGGYTGELF

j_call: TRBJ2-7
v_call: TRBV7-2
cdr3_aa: ASRFSSGGNYEQY

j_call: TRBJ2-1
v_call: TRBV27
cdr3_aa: ASSLVSGEQF

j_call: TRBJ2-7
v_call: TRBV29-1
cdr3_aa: SVVGGGGPYEQY

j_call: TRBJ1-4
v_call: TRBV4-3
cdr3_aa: ASSQEGRGTNEKLF

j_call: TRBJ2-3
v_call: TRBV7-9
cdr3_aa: ASPPDRANTDTQY

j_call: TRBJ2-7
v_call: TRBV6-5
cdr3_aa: ASSSRQAWGEQY

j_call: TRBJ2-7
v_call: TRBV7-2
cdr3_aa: ASSLPSFIAEQY

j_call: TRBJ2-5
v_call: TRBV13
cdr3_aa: ASSFDSYQETQY

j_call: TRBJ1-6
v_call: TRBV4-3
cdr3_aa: ASSPGATWSSYNSPLH

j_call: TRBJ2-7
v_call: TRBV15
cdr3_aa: ATSFWDKEEYEQY

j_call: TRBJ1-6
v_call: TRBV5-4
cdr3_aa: ASSLDRGPSPLH

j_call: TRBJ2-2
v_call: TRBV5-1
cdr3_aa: ASSPRGVNTGELF

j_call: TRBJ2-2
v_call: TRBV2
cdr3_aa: ASRQEAGELF

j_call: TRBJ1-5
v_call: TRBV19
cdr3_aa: ASSRGGDNQPQH

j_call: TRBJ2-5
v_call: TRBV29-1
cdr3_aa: SAGQGARPDMETQY

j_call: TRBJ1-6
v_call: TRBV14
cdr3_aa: ASSQDTAQPTLGSYNSPLH

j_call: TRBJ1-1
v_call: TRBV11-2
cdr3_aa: ASSLKQNTEAF

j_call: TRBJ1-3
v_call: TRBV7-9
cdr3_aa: ASSFTGNTIY

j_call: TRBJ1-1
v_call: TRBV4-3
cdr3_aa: ASSRARLDRGDHTEAF

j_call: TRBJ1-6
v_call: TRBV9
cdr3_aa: ASSVDMINSPLH

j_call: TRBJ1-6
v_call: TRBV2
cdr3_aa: ASSDGSILLYNSPLH

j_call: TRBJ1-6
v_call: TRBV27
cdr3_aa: ASGDRDRDTWNSPLH

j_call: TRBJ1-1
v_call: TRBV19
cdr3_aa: ASSINRNTEAF

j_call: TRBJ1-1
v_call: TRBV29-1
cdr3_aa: SPIRPRGQPMNTEAF

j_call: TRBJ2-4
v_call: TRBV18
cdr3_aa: ASSPRSGGAELAKNIQY

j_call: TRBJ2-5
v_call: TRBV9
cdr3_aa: ASSPDPGTSGGDQETQY

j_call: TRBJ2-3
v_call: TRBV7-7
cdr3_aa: ASSPGGQGGSSTDTQY

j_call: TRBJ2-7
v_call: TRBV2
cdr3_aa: ASSEGQTPPRRSSYEQY

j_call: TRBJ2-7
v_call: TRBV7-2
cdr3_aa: ASSYGTGEEQY

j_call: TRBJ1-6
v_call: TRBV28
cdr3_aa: ASSTSAGIYNSPLH

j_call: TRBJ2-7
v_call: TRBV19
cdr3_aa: ASSTLTGARYEQY

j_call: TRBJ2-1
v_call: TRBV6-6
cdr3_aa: ASSRGSSYNEQF

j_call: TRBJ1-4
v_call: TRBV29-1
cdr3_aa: SVRDHHEKLF